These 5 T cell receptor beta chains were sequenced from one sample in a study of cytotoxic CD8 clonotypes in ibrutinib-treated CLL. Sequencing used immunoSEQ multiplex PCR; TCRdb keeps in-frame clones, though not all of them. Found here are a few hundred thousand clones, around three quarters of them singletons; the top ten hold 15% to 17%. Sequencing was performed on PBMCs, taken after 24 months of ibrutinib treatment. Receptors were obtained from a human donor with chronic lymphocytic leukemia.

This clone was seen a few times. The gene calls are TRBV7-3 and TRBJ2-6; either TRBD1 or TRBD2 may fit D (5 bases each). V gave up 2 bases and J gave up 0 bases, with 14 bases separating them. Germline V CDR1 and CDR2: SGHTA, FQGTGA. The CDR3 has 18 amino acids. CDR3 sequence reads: CASSLGASPRSGANVLTF. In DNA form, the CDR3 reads TGTGCCAGCAGCTTAGGGGCTAGCCCGCGCTCTGGGGCCAACGTCCTGACTTTC.

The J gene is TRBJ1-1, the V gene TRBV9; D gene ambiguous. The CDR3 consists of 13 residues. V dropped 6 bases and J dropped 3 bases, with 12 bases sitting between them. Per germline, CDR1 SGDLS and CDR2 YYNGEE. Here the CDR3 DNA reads TGTGCCAGCACGATAGGGCCGGACACTGAAGCTTTCTTT. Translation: CASTIGPDTEAFF.

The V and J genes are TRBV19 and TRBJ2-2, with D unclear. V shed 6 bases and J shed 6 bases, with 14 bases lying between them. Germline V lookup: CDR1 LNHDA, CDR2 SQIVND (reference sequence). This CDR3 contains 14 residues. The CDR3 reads CASSPLPGAGELFF. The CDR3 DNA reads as TGTGCCAGTAGCCCTCTCCCGGGCGCCGGGGAGCTGTTTTTT.

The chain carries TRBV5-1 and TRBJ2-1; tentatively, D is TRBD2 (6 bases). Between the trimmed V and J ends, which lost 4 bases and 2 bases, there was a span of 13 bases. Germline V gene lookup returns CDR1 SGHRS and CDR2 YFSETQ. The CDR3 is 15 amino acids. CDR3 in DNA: TGCGCCAGCAGCCGGGGGAGGAGCACCTACAATGAGCAGTTCTTC. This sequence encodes CASSRGRSTYNEQFF.

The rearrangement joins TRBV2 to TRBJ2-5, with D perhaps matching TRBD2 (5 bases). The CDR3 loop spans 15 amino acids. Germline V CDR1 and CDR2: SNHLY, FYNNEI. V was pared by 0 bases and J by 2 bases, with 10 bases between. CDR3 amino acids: CASSEARGLQETQYF. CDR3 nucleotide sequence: TGTGCCAGCAGTGAAGCGCGCGGGCTACAAGAGACCCAGTACTTC. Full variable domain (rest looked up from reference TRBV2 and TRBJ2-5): EPEVTQTPSHQVTQMGQEVILRCVPISNHLYFYWYRQILGQKVEFLVSFYNNEISEKSEIFDDQFSVERPDGSNFTLKIRSTKLEDSAMYFCASSEARGLQETQYFGPGTRLLVL.